This TCR beta chain was identified during a study of T cell changes during pregnancy in multiple sclerosis. The table came from immunoSEQ multiplex PCR; TCRdb's copy has only in-frame clones and leaves some out. The sample records some 80,000 clones, about 91% being singletons. Trimming cost V 4 bases and J 8 bases, with 12 bases left between them. Germline V gene data show CDR1 as MNHEY and CDR2 as SVGAGI. The CDR3 contains 13 residues. This rearrangement joins TRBV6-5 to TRBJ2-1, with a possible D match to TRBD2 (6 bases). The source of this sequence is a female donor with multiple sclerosis, enrolled in a pregnancy study. Source: peripheral blood, taken before pregnancy. The CDR3 region is CASSSTTSHEQFF. The CDR3 DNA is TGTGCCAGCAGTTCCACTACTAGCCATGAGCAGTTCTTC.